This TCR beta chain was captured by sequencing in a study of regulatory T cells in long-lasting Graves disease. Time point reported: newly diagnosed GD, antithyroid drugs for less than 3 months. PBMCs provided the RNA from which the TCR library was made. An endocrinology department located in Xi'an, China, was where the patients came from. Of note for this clonotype: Its antigen is as yet unknown.

The germline gives CDR1 DFQATT, CDR2 SNEGSKA (reference sequence). The CDR3 loop spans 15 amino acids. Trimming cost V 3 bases and J 0 bases, with 9 bases left between them. The study's findings and limits: Favoring TRBV28, TRBJ1-2 and TRBJ2-5 was a feature seen in persistent disease.

CDR3 regions were amplified by Arm-PCR using iRepertoire HTBI primers to build TCR beta libraries. TCRdb itself ran the multiplex PCR reads through MiXCR, one entry per CDR3 protein. The table has a few hundred thousand distinct CDR3 sequences, over 15% seen once. These same records also appear under a second study, on T cells in Graves' hyperthyroidism and ophthalmopathy.

The receptor comes from a man aged 35-49 years with Graves disease. This sequence joins TRBV20-1 and TRBJ2-6; perhaps TRBD1 as D (6 bases). The starting material was peripheral blood mononuclear cells (PBMCs), obtained at new diagnosis, from a patient treated with antithyroid drugs. In nucleotides, the CDR3 is TGCAGTGCTAGGGACAGAAGCTCTGGGGCCAACGTCCTGACTTTC. Its protein is CSARDRSSGANVLTF.